Sequencing of this T cell receptor (beta chain) was carried out in a study of Graves' ophthalmopathy and Graves' hyperthyroidism. Amplified material comprised TCR beta CDR3 regions derived from RNA transcripts. HTBI primers served in a first-round RT-PCR, which a second-round multiplex PCR followed. Each CDR3 protein gets one entry after TCRdb re-called the multiplex PCR reads with MiXCR. The sample carries some 390,000 distinct CDR3 sequences, around 16% recorded once. V was clipped by 3 bases and J by 7 bases; unmatched bases: 7. CDR3 length: 14 amino acids. Germline V gives CDR1 MNHEY, CDR2 SVGAGI.

Input material: peripheral blood. The sequence was collected from a woman under 30 with Graves' ophthalmopathy. The V gene is TRBV6-5, the J gene TRBJ2-7, with TRBD1 matching over 9 bases. CDR3 nucleotide sequence: TGTGCCAGCAGTTATAGGGACAGGGTCCGGGAGCAGTACTTC. This sequence encodes CASSYRDRVREQYF.